This TCR beta chain emerged from a study of Ad26.COV2.S vaccination and SARS-CoV-2 variants. The wider study: Once or twice, 56 days apart, Ad26.COV2.S was delivered intramuscularly. The study's findings and limits: An underestimation of total T cell responses may have resulted from the TCR breadth and depth analyses. Placebo recipients had lower spike-specific TCR breadth than vaccine recipients.

A word on this clone: The antigen remains unidentified.

Trimming removed 8 bases from V and 6 bases from J, with 15 bases in between. The CDR3 extends over 13 amino acids. Germline V gene sequence: CDR1 SGHTA, CDR2 FQGTGA. Regarding treatment: roughly 20 received Ad26.COV2.S at low or high dose, single or two shots; roughly 5 received placebo; per-sample allocation not given. The samples date from day 63 after the first vaccine or placebo injection. The study used a vaccine consisting of an Ad26 vector that expressed Wuhan-strain SARS-CoV-2 spike. Using immunoSEQ multiplex PCR, the repertoire was profiled, and TCRdb retains in-frame clones only, with some absent. The table records hundreds of thousands of clones, nearly 90% of them present only once.

This receptor was obtained from a person aged 18-60 years who received the Ad26.COV2.S COVID-19 vaccine or a placebo. This chain links TRBV7-3 with TRBJ2-3; D may be TRBD1 or TRBD2 (5 bases each). Source: peripheral blood, taken in a trial of Ad26.COV2.S vaccine versus placebo. This CDR3 is CASGRGAMDTQYF. DNA of the CDR3: TGTGCCAGCGGAAGGGGAGCAATGGATACGCAGTATTTT.